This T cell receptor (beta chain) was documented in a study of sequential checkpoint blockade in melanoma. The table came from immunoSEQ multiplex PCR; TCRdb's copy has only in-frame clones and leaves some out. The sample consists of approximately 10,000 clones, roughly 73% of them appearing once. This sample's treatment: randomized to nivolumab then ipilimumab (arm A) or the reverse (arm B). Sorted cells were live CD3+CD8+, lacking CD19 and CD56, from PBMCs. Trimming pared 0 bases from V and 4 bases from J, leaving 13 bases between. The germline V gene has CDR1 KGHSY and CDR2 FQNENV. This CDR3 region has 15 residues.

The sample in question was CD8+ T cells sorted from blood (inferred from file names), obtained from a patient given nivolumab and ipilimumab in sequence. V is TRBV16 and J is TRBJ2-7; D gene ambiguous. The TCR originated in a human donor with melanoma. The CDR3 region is CASSQSFDTGYEQYF. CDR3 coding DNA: TGTGCCAGCAGCCAATCGTTCGACACTGGGTACGAGCAGTACTTC.